This passage covers 2 T cell receptor beta chains from one sample sequenced in a study of identical twins. TCRdb called the 5' RACE reads again in MiXCR, with one record for every CDR3 protein. The repertoire holds 350,000 to 500,000 distinct CDR3 sequences, with 15% to 20% as singletons. The sample consisted of naive T cells sorted from blood. Receptors were obtained from a man aged 50 to 60 in good health.

This chain links TRBV18 with TRBJ1-1; 10 bases are shared with TRBD1. The CDR3 covers 18 residues. The V and J ends lost 2 bases and 0 bases, in that order; junction bases with no gene match: 9. Germline-derived CDR1 and CDR2 are KGHSH and LQKENI. The CDR3 DNA reads as TGTGCCAGCTCACCAATGGGGACAGGGGCTTCCATGAACACTGAAGCTTTCTTT. This sequence encodes CASSPMGTGASMNTEAFF.

The chain links TRBV5-1 to TRBJ1-1; TRBD1 might be the D (6 bases). Germline loops: CDR1 SGHRS, CDR2 YFSETQ. There are 16 residues in the CDR3. V was pared by 4 bases and J by 0 bases, with 16 bases between. The CDR3, as DNA: TGCGCCAGCAGCCCGAGGTTCGGACAGATGAACACTGAAGCTTTCTTT. Protein sequence: CASSPRFGQMNTEAFF.